The subject of this entry is one T cell receptor beta chain. Its antigen is not known. This entry is derived from a study of beta chain features in type 1 diabetes. Study results and limitations: Type 1 diabetes patients showed a moderate but significant shortening of TCRB CDR3s in all four CD4+ subsets.

The study reverse transcribed the entire isolated RNA, so it sequenced expressed TCRB transcripts. Assay used: immunoSEQ multiplex PCR; TCRdb lists only in-frame clones, some missing. The sample records about 640,000 clones, roughly an eighth being singletons. V was clipped by 6 bases and J by 4 bases, with 7 bases between them. This CDR3 comprises 12 residues. Germline V gene data show CDR1 as SGDLS and CDR2 as YYNGEE. The chain uses TRBV9 and TRBJ2-2; D gene unclear. Source material: naive CD4+ T cells from blood. The TCR originated in a man aged 30 to 45 with type 1 diabetes. The CDR3 reads CASKGPTGELFF. CDR3 nucleotide sequence: TGTGCCAGCAAAGGGCCCACCGGGGAGCTGTTTTTT.